The 16 T cell receptor beta chains in this list originate from one sample, sequenced in a study of blood T cell repertoires in COVID-19. The assay was immunoSEQ multiplex PCR, and TCRdb's table has in-frame clones only and misses some. The sample yields around 370,000 clones, nearly 90% seen once. Sequencing was carried out using peripheral blood. The receptor source for this set is a man aged 18 to 30 with active or convalescent COVID-19.

This chain links TRBV2 with TRBJ1-5; D gene uncertain. The CDR3 extends over 15 amino acids. Trimming shortened V by 2 bases and J by 0 bases, and 8 bases separated the two germline ends. The germline gives CDR1 SNHLY, CDR2 FYNNEI. The CDR3 region has the DNA TGTGCCAGCAGTGAACAGGATGGTAGCAATCAGCCCCAGCATTTT. Translated, it gives CASSEQDGSNQPQHF.

The chain employs TRBV18 and TRBJ2-3; D is perhaps TRBD1 (6 bases). Germline V gives CDR1 KGHSH, CDR2 LQKENI. The V and J ends lost 3 bases and 4 bases respectively, with 14 bases between them. The CDR3 spans 15 residues. In DNA, the CDR3 is TGTGCCAGCTCACCGCAGGGACATCCGGCAGATACGCAGTATTTT. Translated: CASSPQGHPADTQYF.

The sample holds one count of this clone. The chain couples TRBV7-2 to TRBJ2-1; D might be TRBD2 (7 bases). This CDR3 spans 17 amino acids. Germline V gene lookup returns CDR1 SGHTA and CDR2 FQGNSA. Between the trimmed V and J ends, which lost 7 bases and 2 bases, there was a span of 21 bases. The CDR3 DNA reads as TGTGCCAGCACCCTTTTAGGGGGGGGCTCTACCTACAATGAGCAGTTCTTC. Its translation is CASTLLGGGSTYNEQFF.

The chain is built from TRBV4-3 and TRBJ2-7; 9 nucleotides line up with TRBD1. The germline CDR1 and CDR2 sequences are LGHNA and YSLEER. CDR3 length equals 15 residues. V lost 3 bases, J lost 4 bases, and 7 bases stayed unmatched. CDR3: CASSQYRGPRYEQYF. DNA for the CDR3: TGCGCCAGCAGCCAGTACAGGGGGCCACGGTACGAGCAGTACTTC.

The sample holds one count of this clone. The chain combines TRBV2 with TRBJ2-1; 9 bases match TRBD2. The V gene's germline CDR1 is SNHLY and CDR2 FYNNEI. This CDR3 is 18 amino acids long. V lost 7 bases to trimming and J lost 4 bases; unmatched junction nucleotides: 17. The CDR3 reads CASTDSTSGSGRYNEQFF. CDR3 coding DNA: TGTGCCAGCACCGATAGTACTAGCGGGTCCGGCCGGTACAATGAGCAGTTCTTC.

The CDR3 DNA follows: TGTGCCGTCAGAGGTACCCACGGGGCGGGAGGGCCCTACGAGCAGTACTTC. It encodes CAVRGTHGAGGPYEQYF. The gene calls are TRBV15 and TRBJ2-7; 9 positions agree with TRBD2. V lost 11 bases, J lost 2 bases, and 19 bases stayed unmatched. The CDR3 runs 17 residues. Germline V gives CDR1 LNHNV, CDR2 YYDKDF (reference sequence).

The chain carries TRBV7-5 and TRBJ1-6; the table's D call of TRBD1 was not tested on the DNA. TRBV7-5 is recorded as a pseudogene. The CDR3 sequence is 19 residues long. CDR3 in DNA: TGTGCCAGAAGCCTAGCTGAACCGGACACCAGGGCTTTTGATTCACCCCTCCACTTT. Translating it yields CARSLAEPDTRAFDSPLHF.

The rearrangement joins TRBV6-2 or TRBV6-3 to TRBJ2-1, with 12 bases identical to TRBD2. V lost 2 bases, J lost 11 bases, and 22 bases stayed unmatched. CDR3 size: 20 residues. The germline CDR1 and CDR2 sequences are MNHEY and SVGEGT. CDR3 DNA: TGTGCCAGCAGTTACCAGCGACGCAACCTGACTAGCGGGGGAAAAAACAAGCAGTTCTTC. Residues: CASSYQRRNLTSGGKNKQFF.

V usage is TRBV28 and J usage is TRBJ1-2; D is uncertain. The CDR3 length is 11 residues. Germline CDR1 reads MDHEN; CDR2 reads SYDVKM. Between the trimmed V and J ends, which lost 6 bases and 8 bases, there was a span of 10 bases. The CDR3 spells CASRSGTGYTF. The CDR3 DNA follows: TGTGCCAGCAGGTCGGGAACGGGCTACACCTTC.

This clone appeared once. The rearrangement links TRBV20-1 to TRBJ1-1, with 12 nucleotides matching TRBD1. The CDR3 is 18 amino acids. After removal of 3 bases from V and 1 base from J, the junction contained 12 bases not matched to a gene. Germline CDR1 DFQATT, CDR2 SNEGSKA (reference sequence). CDR3 protein: CSASTLLGQGAGNTEAFF. CDR3 coding DNA: TGCAGTGCTAGTACATTGTTGGGACAGGGGGCGGGGAACACTGAAGCTTTCTTT.

This chain uses TRBV18 with TRBJ1-2; no clear D gene. V lost 0 bases and J lost 5, with 10 bases in between. The germline V gene encodes CDR1 KGHSH and CDR2 LQKENI. The CDR3 runs 14 residues. The CDR3 DNA reads as TGTGCCAGCTCACCACCTCTCCTTAGTTATGGCTACACCTTC. Amino acids: CASSPPLLSYGYTF.

This clone was recorded a few times. The chain uses TRBV11-2 and TRBJ2-1; 7 nucleotides line up with TRBD2. The CDR3 contains 15 residues. The junction had 6 bases not matched to a gene; V was cut back by 5 bases and J by 2 bases. Germline V gives CDR1 SGHAT, CDR2 FQNNGV. The CDR3 sequence is CASSPPSGTYNEQFF. CDR3 bases: TGTGCCAGCAGCCCGCCCAGCGGGACCTACAATGAGCAGTTCTTC.

The V and J genes are TRBV3-1 (or the pseudogene TRBV3-2) and TRBJ2-3; 7 nucleotides line up with TRBD2. V lost 5 bases, J lost 3 bases, and 8 bases stayed unmatched. The germline CDR1 and CDR2 sequences are LGHDT and YNNKEL (reference sequence). CDR3 size: 15 residues. CDR3: CASSSQRGNTDTQYF. CDR3 nucleotides: TGTGCCAGCAGCTCACAGCGGGGTAATACAGATACGCAGTATTTT.

The CDR3 spells CASSQLRGAKQYF. CDR3 nucleotides: TGTGCCAGCAGCCAACTCAGGGGGGCGAAGCAGTACTTC. V is TRBV14 and J is TRBJ2-7, with a tentative D call TRBD1 (7 bases). Between the trimmed V and J ends, which lost 2 bases and 8 bases, there was a span of 13 bases. In germline, CDR1 is SGHDN, CDR2 FVKESK. The CDR3 has 13 residues.

The chain carries TRBV7-8 and TRBJ1-2; 8 positions agree with TRBD1. CDR3 length equals 15 residues. Germline-derived CDR1 and CDR2 are SGHVS and FQNEAQ. J was trimmed by 1 base and V by 4 bases; bases with no gene match: 5. This chain's CDR3 is CASSWGTGVNYGYTF. The CDR3 bases are TGTGCCAGCAGCTGGGGGACAGGCGTTAACTATGGCTACACCTTC.

The rearrangement joins TRBV19 to TRBJ1-3; D remains unclear. V lost 4 bases to trimming and J lost 0 bases, with 7 bases between them. This CDR3 has 14 residues. The germline V gene has CDR1 LNHDA and CDR2 SQIVND (reference sequence). As DNA, the CDR3 is TGTGCCAGTAGTACCCCGGTCTCTGGAAACACCATATATTTT. Translated: CASSTPVSGNTIYF.